The next 11 T cell receptor beta chains were all read from a single sample in a study of CD8+ T cells in alopecia areata. RNA extraction and reverse transcription yielded cDNA as sequencing template. Clones were read by immunoSEQ multiplex PCR, and TCRdb kept only the in-frame ones, dropping some. The repertoire consists of approximately 280,000 clones, none detected only once. Using CD4, CD8alpha, NKG2D, NKG2ACE and other markers, pooled cutaneous lymph node cells were sorted. Material: CD4+ T cells sorted from a lymph node. The receptors derive from a C3H/HeJ mouse with alopecia areata. Strain MHC haplotype: H2-k.

Comments on this clone: Mouse gene names apply. Partial CDR3 DNA: TGTGCCAGCAGTATACCCAGGGCGGGCACA. Residues: CASSIPRAGT. The full CDR3 reads CASSIPRAGTEVFF. The chain joins TRBV19 to TRBJ1-1; D perhaps matches TRBD1 (5 bases). The observed sequence ends 4 residues before the CDR3 terminus, with the missing tail filled in from the germline J gene. The CDR3 covers 14 residues. The V end lost 1 base, the J end lost 4 bases, and 11 bases lay between the germline ends. The germline CDR1 and CDR2 sequences are FNHDT and SITEND (reference sequence).

The sample holds many counts of this clone. Gene names are mouse gene names. CDR3 loop: CTCSAWGNSAETLYF. The CDR3 DNA, read in part, is TGCACCTGCAGTGCGTGGGGGAATAGTGCAGAA. V usage is TRBV1 and J usage is TRBJ2-3; D perhaps matches TRBD2 (6 bases). The CDR3 end falls 4 residues outside the read, so it is completed with the germline J gene. V was pared by 3 bases and J by 0 bases, with 10 bases between. The germline V gene has CDR1 NSQYPW and CDR2 LRSPGD (reference sequence). CDR3 length: 15 residues.

Turning to this clone: Germline and genes here are mouse. The CDR3: CASSDTPPTGGGYEQYF. The covered CDR3 bases are TGTGCCAGCAGTGATACCCCTCCGACTGGGGGGGGATAT. The genes are TRBV13-1 and TRBJ2-7, with 11 bases lining up with TRBD2. The read terminates 4 residues ahead of where the CDR3 ends, so the germline J gene completes it. CDR1 and CDR2 (germline): NSHNY, SYGAGN. The CDR3 runs to 17 residues.

Turning to this clone: Genes here carry mouse names. The identical CDR3 is also encoded by other nucleotide sequences in the sample. CDR3 residues: CTCSAGGSNTEVFF. CDR3 DNA (partial): TGCACCTGCAGTGCAGGAGGGTCAAACACA. This chain uses TRBV1 with TRBJ1-1; D gene uncertain. The CDR3 extends 4 residues past the end of the read, so its final part is completed from the germline J gene. Germline V lookup: CDR1 NSQYPW, CDR2 LRSPGD (reference sequence). Trimming pared 1 base from V and 0 bases from J, leaving 6 bases between. CDR3 length: 14 amino acids.

Concerning this clone: The gene symbols are mouse symbols. The read is 4 residues too short to cover the CDR3 end, so that end is filled in from the germline J gene. The sample carries other DNA sequences with the same CDR3. This sequence joins TRBV13-3 and TRBJ2-7; 10 bases are a match to TRBD1. CDR1 is NNHDY and CDR2 is SYVADS in the germline V gene. The CDR3 length is 14 residues. The chain's CDR3 is CASSLRDRGYEQYF. The covered CDR3 bases are TGTGCCAGCAGTCTCCGGGACAGGGGATAT.

Comments on this clone: Genes and germline are mouse. Sequencing ends 4 residues short of the CDR3 end; the germline J gene provides the rest. This chain links TRBV19 with TRBJ2-5; TRBD1 is a possible D gene (6 bases). In germline, CDR1 is FNHDT, CDR2 SITEND (reference sequence). Trimming removed 6 bases at V and 3 bases at J, with 14 bases between. The CDR3 totals 14 residues. CDR3 sequence reads: CASTPGQTQDTQYF. Incomplete CDR3 DNA: TGTGCCAGCACCCCGGGACAAACTCAAGAC.

This clone was detected a few times. The genes and germline here are from mouse. The CDR3 end falls 4 residues outside the read, so it is completed with the germline J gene. V gene TRBV17 combines with J gene TRBJ2-2; TRBD2 agrees at 7 bases. Germline assignment: CDR1 MNHDT and CDR2 YYDKIL. The CDR3 length is 15 residues. The trim removed 5 bases at V and 0 bases at J, leaving 3 bases unmatched. CDR3 in amino acids: CASSAGGANTGQLYF. Incomplete CDR3 DNA: TGTGCTAGCAGTGCGGGGGGGGCAAACACCGGG.

Of note for this clone: The gene names here belong to mouse. Read coverage stops 4 residues before the CDR3 terminus; the germline J gene supplies the remainder. The chain recombines TRBV13-1 with TRBJ1-1, with 7 bases matching TRBD1. The CDR3 covers 15 residues. The germline CDR1 and CDR2 sequences are NSHNY and SYGAGN. The junction had 3 bases not matched to a gene; V was cut back by 1 base and J by 0 bases. CDR3 bases read: TGTGCCAGCAGTGATACAGGGGAAGCAAACACA. It codes for CASSDTGEANT. The entire CDR3 reads CASSDTGEANTEVFF.

This clone appeared a few times. Germline and genes here are mouse. The CDR3 end is not reached by the read, which stops 4 residues before it; the germline J gene fills it in. J is TRBJ2-1 and V is TRBV17, with 7 bases aligning to TRBD1. Germline lookup yields CDR1 MNHDT and CDR2 YYDKIL. V gave up 0 bases and J gave up 3 bases; unmatched junction bases: 2. This CDR3 comprises 15 residues. This CDR3 is CASSREGQSYAEQFF. The sequenced part of the CDR3 DNA is TGTGCTAGCAGTAGAGAGGGACAGTCCTATGCT. Variable domain in full (rest from reference TRBV17 and TRBJ2-1): DTTVKQNPRYKLARVGKPVNLICSQTMNHDTMYWYQKKPNQAPKLLLFYYDKILNREADTFEKFQSSRPNNSFCSLYIGSAGLEYSAMYLCASSREGQSYAEQFFGPGTRLTVL.

This clone was seen only a few times. Gene names refer to mouse genes. The DNA ends 4 residues before the CDR3 does, and the rest of the CDR3 is filled in from the germline J gene. This rearrangement joins TRBV5 to TRBJ2-1, with 11 bases lining up with TRBD2. The CDR3 runs 16 residues. V dropped 1 base and J dropped 2; count of bases not matched to a gene: 1. Germline assignment: CDR1 LGHNA and CDR2 YNLKQL (reference sequence). Partial CDR3 DNA: TGTGCCAGCAGCCAAGGACTGGGGGGGGACTATGCT. Translating gives CASSQGLGGDYA. The complete CDR3 reads CASSQGLGGDYAEQFF.

This clone occurred a few times. Gene names and germline refer to mouse. The missing CDR3 end, 4 residues past where the read stops, is filled in from the germline J gene. Other DNA sequences of this sample code for an identical CDR3. The J gene is TRBJ2-7, the V gene TRBV14; TRBD1 matches 7 bases. The trim removed 0 bases at V and 0 bases at J, leaving 0 bases unmatched. The CDR3 covers 14 residues. Germline V gives CDR1 SGHDT, CDR2 FRDEAV. The CDR3 sequence is CASSFWDSSYEQYF. The CDR3 bases that were read are TGTGCCAGCAGTTTCTGGGACAGCTCCTAT.